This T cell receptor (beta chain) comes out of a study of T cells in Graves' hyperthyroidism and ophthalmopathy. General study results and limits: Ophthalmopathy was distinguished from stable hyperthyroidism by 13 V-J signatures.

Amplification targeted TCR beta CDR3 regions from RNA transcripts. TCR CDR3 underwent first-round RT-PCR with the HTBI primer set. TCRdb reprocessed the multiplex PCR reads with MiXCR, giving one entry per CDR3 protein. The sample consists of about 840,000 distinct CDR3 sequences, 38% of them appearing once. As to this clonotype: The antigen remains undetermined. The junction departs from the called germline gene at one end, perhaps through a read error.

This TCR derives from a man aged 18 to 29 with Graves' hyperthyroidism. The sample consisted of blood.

The CDR3, as DNA: TGCGCCAGCAGCCAAGATTGGGAAGGTGTACTAGCGGACGGGCAGTACTTC. Its protein is CASSQDWEGVLADGQYF. This rearrangement joins TRBV7-2 to TRBJ2-7; 8 bases agree with TRBD2. The CDR3 totals 17 residues. Germline CDR1 is SGHTA and CDR2 is FQGNSA.